These 19 T cell receptor beta chains were sequenced from one sample in a study of shared clonotypes between healthy human individuals. The method was immunoSEQ multiplex PCR; TCRdb's version includes in-frame clones alone and lacks a portion of them. The sample contains about 1 million clones, roughly 70% of which appear only once. Sequenced material: memory CD4+ T cells sorted from blood. As for subset: CD45RA-negative fraction. These receptors were collected from a man aged 18 to 29 in good health.

In its sample, this clone was seen once. This rearrangement joins TRBV30 to TRBJ1-2; D remains unclear. Germline values: CDR1 GTSNPN, CDR2 SVGIG (reference sequence). Trimming removed 2 bases at V and 4 bases at J, with 14 bases between. There are 14 residues in the CDR3. For the CDR3, the DNA is TGTGCCTGGAGTCCACCCTTTACGATCTATGGCTACACCTTC. Translating it yields CAWSPPFTIYGYTF.

This clone was counted once. This rearrangement joins TRBV7-8 to TRBJ2-6; D tentatively fits TRBD1 or TRBD2 (5 bases each). From germline, CDR1 is SGHVS and CDR2 FQNEAQ. This CDR3 is 18 amino acids long. Trimming cost V 1 base and J 2 bases, with 15 bases left between them. In nucleotides, the CDR3 is TGTGCCAGCAGCTTAGAGCACCCAGGGAGTACTGGGGCCAACGTCCTGACTTTC. Translated, it gives CASSLEHPGSTGANVLTF.

The chain links TRBV28 to TRBJ1-2; possibly TRBD1 for D (6 bases). Trimming took off 6 bases at V and 3 bases at J, with 14 bases between the two ends. The germline gives CDR1 MDHEN, CDR2 SYDVKM. The CDR3 loop spans 14 amino acids. The CDR3 is CASSPPGQHYGYTF. The CDR3 DNA is TGTGCCAGCAGCCCGCCTGGACAGCACTATGGCTACACCTTC.

This clone has more than one count but fewer than ten. The identical CDR3 is also encoded by other nucleotide sequences in the sample. The chain uses TRBV9 and TRBJ1-1, with a weak D call TRBD1 (5 bases). CDR1 and CDR2 from the germline V gene are SGDLS and YYNGEE. This CDR3 has 13 amino acids. The V and J ends lost 0 bases and 3 bases respectively, with 6 bases between them. The CDR3 reads CASSVEGYTEAFF. The CDR3 DNA reads as TGTGCCAGCAGCGTAGAGGGGTACACTGAAGCTTTCTTT.

This clone was counted many times. The rearrangement links TRBV2 to TRBJ2-7; D possibly corresponds to TRBD1 (5 bases). The CDR3 is made up of 14 amino acids. The germline V and J ends were trimmed by 5 bases and 2 bases, with 13 bases remaining between them. CDR1 is SNHLY, CDR2 FYNNEI, per germline. CDR3 nucleotide sequence: TGTGCCAGCAGTCTAGGACAAAGGCCCTACGAGCAGTACTTC. It is translated as CASSLGQRPYEQYF.

This chain joins TRBV7-9 and TRBJ2-5, with 10 bases aligning to TRBD1. In germline, CDR1 is SEHNR, CDR2 FQNEAQ (reference sequence). The length of the CDR3 is 16 residues. The V segment lost 5 bases and the J segment 3 bases; nucleotides outside the gene matches: 9. CDR3 in DNA: TGTGCCAGCAGCGAGGGGGACAGGGGCAGGGAAGAGACCCAGTACTTC. Translation: CASSEGDRGREETQYF.

The chain carries TRBV6-4 and TRBJ1-2; D ambiguous. V lost 3 bases to trimming and J lost 3 bases, with 14 bases between them. Germline loops: CDR1 MRHNA, CDR2 SNTAGT. CDR3 size: 15 residues. CDR3 nucleotides: TGTGCCAGCAGTGAAGAAGCCGGGCACCACTATGGCTACACCTTC. Residues: CASSEEAGHHYGYTF.

This clone was seen a handful of times. The genes are TRBV7-8 and TRBJ2-7; 8 positions agree with TRBD1. The CDR3 totals 15 residues. V lost 5 bases to trimming and J lost 7 bases; unmatched junction nucleotides: 13. Germline V gene sequence: CDR1 SGHVS, CDR2 FQNEAQ. CDR3 in amino acids: CASSRGAGGPREQYF. CDR3 DNA: TGTGCCAGCAGCCGAGGGGCAGGGGGCCCGAGGGAGCAGTACTTC.

Worth noting for this clone: The sample carries other DNA sequences with the same CDR3. The V gene is TRBV10-3, the J gene TRBJ1-5, with D perhaps TRBD1 (5 bases). The CDR3 covers 15 residues. With 1 base removed from V and 2 bases from J, the gap between germline ends came to 9 bases. Looked up from germline, CDR1 is ENHRY and CDR2 is SYGVKD. The CDR3 DNA is TGTGCCATCAGTGAGTTTTCGGGGGGCAATCAGCCCCAGCATTTT. Amino acids: CAISEFSGGNQPQHF.

CDR3 in amino acids: CASKARDREGQPQHF. CDR3 bases: TGTGCCAGTAAGGCCCGGGACAGGGAAGGACAGCCCCAGCATTTT. V usage is TRBV19 and J usage is TRBJ1-5; 9 nucleotides match TRBD1. Per the germline V gene, CDR1 is LNHDA and CDR2 is SQIVND (reference sequence). V gave up 7 bases and J gave up 7 bases; unmatched junction bases: 11. The CDR3 has 15 residues.

J is TRBJ1-6 and V is TRBV7-9; weak D call: TRBD1 (6 bases). V was trimmed by 3 bases and J by 5 bases, leaving 11 bases between them. CDR3 length: 15 amino acids. Germline values: CDR1 SEHNR, CDR2 FQNEAQ (reference sequence). In DNA form, the CDR3 reads TGTGCCAGCAGCTTGGCAGGGGCAAATAATTCACCCCTCCACTTT. This codes for CASSLAGANNSPLHF.

V gene TRBV25-1 combines with J gene TRBJ2-2; D remains ambiguous. Germline CDR1 reads MGHDK; CDR2 reads SYGVNS. The CDR3 contains 14 residues. Trimming stripped 8 bases from V and 1 base from J, with 11 bases between. CDR3 DNA: TGTGCCAGCGTCGGACGGAAGAACACCGGGGAGCTGTTTTTT. Amino acids: CASVGRKNTGELFF.

The chain is built from TRBV5-1 and TRBJ2-7; D possibly matches TRBD1 or TRBD2 (7 bases each). The V gene's germline CDR1 is SGHRS and CDR2 YFSETQ. The CDR3 sequence is 14 residues long. The germline V and J ends were trimmed by 6 bases and 3 bases, with 16 bases remaining between them. The CDR3 loop reads CASKGGTASYEQYF. CDR3 nucleotide sequence: TGCGCCAGCAAGGGGGGGACAGCTAGCTACGAGCAGTACTTC.

The chain employs TRBV28 and TRBJ2-7; D is unresolved. This CDR3 is built from 14 residues. In germline, CDR1 is MDHEN, CDR2 SYDVKM. Trimming took 6 bases from V and 4 from J, leaving 16 bases between them. This CDR3 reads CASSQGTLGYEQYF. The CDR3 DNA sequence: TGTGCCAGCAGCCAAGGAACTCTCGGGTACGAGCAGTACTTC.

The chain recombines TRBV7-2 with TRBJ2-1; the D is unclear. Trimming shortened V by 1 base and J by 2 bases, and 9 bases separated the two germline ends. The CDR3 sequence is 15 residues long. Germline V lookup: CDR1 SGHTA, CDR2 FQGNSA. The CDR3, as DNA: TGTGCCAGCAGCTTAGTTATGACCACCTACAATGAGCAGTTCTTC. It translates to CASSLVMTTYNEQFF.

As for this clone: A clone one base away is much larger, so this may be a read error. Other nucleotide sequences from this sample produce the same CDR3. The chain links TRBV20-1 to TRBJ2-3, with D unclear. V lost 1 base, J lost 6 bases, and 2 bases lay in between. Germline V gene sequence: CDR1 DFQATT, CDR2 SNEGSKA (reference sequence). The CDR3 consists of 10 residues. The CDR3 DNA follows: TGCAGTGCTAGAGCGGATACGCAGTATTTT. Protein: CSARADTQYF.

With respect to this clone: Other DNA sequences in this sample translate to the same CDR3. This chain links TRBV18 with TRBJ2-5; TRBD2 matches 9 bases. J lost 4 bases, V lost 0 bases, and 0 bases had no gene match. The CDR3 consists of 14 residues. Germline loops: CDR1 KGHSH, CDR2 LQKENI. Here the CDR3 reads CASSPPGLAETQYF. The CDR3 nucleotides read TGTGCCAGCTCACCACCGGGACTAGCAGAGACCCAGTACTTC.

The rearrangement joins TRBV5-1 to TRBJ2-7; no definite D call. Trimming removed 6 bases at V and 2 bases at J, with 21 bases between. The germline gives CDR1 SGHRS, CDR2 YFSETQ. The CDR3 contains 16 residues. The CDR3 DNA reads as TGCGCCAGCAAGGTGACCGCGGACCCGAAAACCTACGAGCAGTACTTC. It yields the protein CASKVTADPKTYEQYF.

This clone was seen just once. The chain combines TRBV30 with TRBJ2-7; 9 nucleotides line up with TRBD2. This CDR3 comprises 14 residues. Germline lookup yields CDR1 GTSNPN and CDR2 SVGIG (reference sequence). J gave up 2 bases and V 2 bases, and 4 bases lay outside the gene matches. CDR3 nucleotide sequence: TGTGCCTGGAGTCCCGGGACTAGCACCTACGAGCAGTACTTC. This codes for CAWSPGTSTYEQYF. The entire variable domain, with the rest obtained from reference TRBV30 and TRBJ2-7, is as follows: SQTIHQWPATLVQPVGSPLSLECTVEGTSNPNLYWYRQAAGRGLQLLFYSVGIGQISSEVPQNLSASRPQDRQFILSSKKLLLSDSGFYLCAWSPGTSTYEQYFGPGTRLTVT.